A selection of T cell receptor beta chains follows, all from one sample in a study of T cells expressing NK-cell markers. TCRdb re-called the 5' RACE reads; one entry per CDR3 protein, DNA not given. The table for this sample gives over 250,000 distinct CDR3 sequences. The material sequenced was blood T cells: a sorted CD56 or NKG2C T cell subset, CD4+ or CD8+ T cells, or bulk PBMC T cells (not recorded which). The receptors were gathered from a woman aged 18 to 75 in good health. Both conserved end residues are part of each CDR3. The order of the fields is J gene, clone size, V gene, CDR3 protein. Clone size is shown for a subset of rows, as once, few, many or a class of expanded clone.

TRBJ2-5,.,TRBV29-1,CSAQTGAETQYF
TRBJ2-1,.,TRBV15,CATSRVDRDGNEQFF
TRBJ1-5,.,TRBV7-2,CASSPEVTHSNQPQHF
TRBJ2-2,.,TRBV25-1,CASREPSPGGELFF
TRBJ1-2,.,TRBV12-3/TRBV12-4,CASSSLQGNYGYTF
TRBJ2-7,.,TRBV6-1,CASSLFRGFYEQYF
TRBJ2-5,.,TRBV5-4,CASTRQYQETQYF
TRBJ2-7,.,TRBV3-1,CASSHRGDEQYF
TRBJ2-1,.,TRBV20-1,CSGLAGPHNEQFF
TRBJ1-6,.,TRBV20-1,CSARVTGRKSPLHF
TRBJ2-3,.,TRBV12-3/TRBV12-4,CASSHLAGAQGDTQYF
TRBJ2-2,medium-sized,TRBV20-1,CSARAQGYTGELFF
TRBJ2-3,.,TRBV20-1,CSARGGARADTQYF
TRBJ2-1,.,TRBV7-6,CASSGTQGYYNEQFF
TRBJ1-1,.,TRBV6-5,CASSYSGRTRTEAFF
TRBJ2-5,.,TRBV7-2,CASSPASETQYF
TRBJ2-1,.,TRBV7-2,CASSLISEQFF
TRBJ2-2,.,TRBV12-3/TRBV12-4,CASRPTGGRITGELFF
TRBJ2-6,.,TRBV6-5,CASSYQISGANVLTF
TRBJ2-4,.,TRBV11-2,CASSQDTRGIQYF
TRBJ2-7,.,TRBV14,CASSPPPGLPGAYEQYF
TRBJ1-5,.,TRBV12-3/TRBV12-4,CASSPPTYRDHQPQHF
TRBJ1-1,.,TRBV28,CASRQRDTQQWNTEAFF
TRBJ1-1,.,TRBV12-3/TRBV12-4,CASSFGRDTEAFF
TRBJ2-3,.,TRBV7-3,CASSQSPGQGSTDTQYF
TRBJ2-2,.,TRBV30,CAWRTGTRAGELFF
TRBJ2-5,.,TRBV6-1,CASRPLAGGLQETQYF
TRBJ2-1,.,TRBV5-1,CASSYAAGSYNEQFF
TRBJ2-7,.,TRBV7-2,CASRADLAASYEQYF
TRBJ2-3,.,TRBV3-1,CASSHTSTQYF
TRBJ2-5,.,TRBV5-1,CASSPGTARTQYF
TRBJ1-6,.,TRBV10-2,CASSDMRKSPLHF
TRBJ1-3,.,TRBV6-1,CASSEGQSSGNTIYF
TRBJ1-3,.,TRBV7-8,CASSLVVGNTIYF
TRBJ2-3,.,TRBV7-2,CASSSGQPTDTQYF
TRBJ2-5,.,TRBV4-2,CASSRRTNLGQSRGQETQYF
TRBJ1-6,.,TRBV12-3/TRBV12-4,CASSRDTNSPLHF
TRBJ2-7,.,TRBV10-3,CAISARGERPYEQYF
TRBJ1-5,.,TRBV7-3,CASSPSPDQPQHF
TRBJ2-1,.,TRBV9,CASSVVGSGQYNEQFF
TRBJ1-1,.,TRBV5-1,CASSQQGDWDTEAFF